The 28 T cell receptor beta chains below were found in one sample sequenced in a study of blood T cell repertoires in COVID-19. TCRdb's table, derived via immunoSEQ multiplex PCR, lists solely in-frame clones and lacks some. The sample carries some 300,000 clones, roughly 89% recorded once. The specimen sequenced was PBMCs or T cells enriched from blood (not recorded which). The receptors were sampled from a woman younger than 45 who had recovered from COVID-19.

The rearrangement uses TRBV7-9 and TRBJ2-3; unclear D gene. V shed 3 bases and J shed 5 bases, with 9 bases lying between them. Germline CDR1 reads SEHNR; CDR2 reads FQNEAQ (reference sequence). The CDR3 is made up of 13 amino acids. Written as DNA, the CDR3 is TGTGCCAGCAGCTTTTACCCGCGAGATACGCAGTATTTT. It specifies CASSFYPRDTQYF.

This clone was detected only once. The chain links TRBV24-1 to TRBJ2-1, with 8 nucleotides matching TRBD1. V lost 1 base to trimming and J lost 5 bases; unmatched junction nucleotides: 6. CDR3 length: 16 residues. The germline V gene has CDR1 KGHDR and CDR2 SFDVKD. As DNA, the CDR3 is TGTGCCACCAGTGATTTTACAGGGGGTAAGGACAATGAGCAGTTCTTC. Amino acid sequence: CATSDFTGGKDNEQFF.

The J gene is TRBJ2-1, the V gene TRBV6-5, with TRBD2 matching over 9 bases. Looked up from germline, CDR1 is MNHEY and CDR2 is SVGAGI. Unmatched junction bases numbered 7, after V lost 6 bases and J lost 4 bases. CDR3 length equals 15 residues. CDR3 coding DNA: TGTGCCAGCAGGCTCTTAGCGGGAGATTACAATGAGCAGTTCTTC. Translating gives CASRLLAGDYNEQFF.

This sequence joins TRBV7-9 and TRBJ1-2; D gene unclear. The CDR3 consists of 13 residues. Trimming shortened V by 3 bases and J by 8 bases, and 13 bases separated the two germline ends. The germline V gene has CDR1 SEHNR and CDR2 FQNEAQ (reference sequence). CDR3: CASSFTSQRGYTF. The CDR3 DNA follows: TGTGCCAGCAGCTTTACGTCCCAGCGCGGCTACACCTTC.

The chain carries TRBV28 and TRBJ2-5; possibly TRBD1 for D (5 bases). Deletions cut 5 bases from V and 5 bases from J, with 15 bases between. This CDR3 is built from 14 residues. Germline loops: CDR1 MDHEN, CDR2 SYDVKM. The CDR3 DNA reads as TGTGCCAGCAGTCCCACCCCAAGGGGTGAGACCCAGTACTTC. Translating gives CASSPTPRGETQYF.

The CDR3 DNA reads TGTGCCAGCAGCTTTGGACAGGGTATGGGTCAGCCCCAGCATTTT. This gives the protein CASSFGQGMGQPQHF. The chain is built from TRBV7-2 and TRBJ1-5, with 8 bases fitting TRBD1. V lost 3 bases, J lost 6 bases, and 7 bases stayed unmatched. This CDR3 has 15 residues. Germline V gives CDR1 SGHTA, CDR2 FQGNSA.

This clone was picked up one time. The rearrangement uses TRBV5-1 and TRBJ1-2; D gene ambiguous. With 0 bases removed from V and 1 base from J, the gap between germline ends came to 10 bases. Germline loops: CDR1 SGHRS, CDR2 YFSETQ. CDR3 length: 15 residues. The CDR3 spells CASSLGVAGNYGYTF. The CDR3 region has the DNA TGCGCCAGCAGCTTGGGCGTCGCGGGTAACTATGGCTACACCTTC.

This clone was counted only a few times. The gene calls are TRBV30 and TRBJ2-3; TRBD2 agrees at 7 bases. The CDR3 consists of 13 residues. The ends lost 5 bases at V and 4 bases at J; junction bases unmatched: 6. Germline V gene sequence: CDR1 GTSNPN, CDR2 SVGIG (reference sequence). The CDR3 loop reads CAWVVGGADTQYF. The CDR3 bases are TGTGCCTGGGTCGTGGGAGGGGCAGATACGCAGTATTTT.

V usage is TRBV27 and J usage is TRBJ2-1, with a possible D match to TRBD2 (6 bases). Trimming took off 7 bases at V and 8 bases at J, with 21 bases between the two ends. The CDR3 covers 15 residues. CDR1 MNHEY and CDR2 SMNVEV come from the germline V gene (reference sequence). CDR3 sequence: CASMRPGVSLDEQFF. The DNA of the CDR3 is TGTGCCAGCATGAGGCCGGGAGTGTCGTTGGATGAGCAGTTCTTC.

This chain uses TRBV3-1 (or the pseudogene TRBV3-2) with TRBJ1-2; no reliable D call. From germline, CDR1 is LGHDT and CDR2 YNNKEL (reference sequence). V was cut by 1 base and J by 7 bases, with 13 bases left in between. The CDR3 runs 14 residues. The CDR3 is CASSQASGASGYTF. The CDR3, as DNA: TGTGCCAGCAGCCAAGCATCGGGAGCGAGTGGCTACACCTTC.

As to this clone: Germline is not matched at one junction end, which may reflect a read error. The V call is TRBV20-1, the J call TRBJ1-2, with 7 bases lining up with TRBD1. CDR3 length equals 13 residues. From germline, CDR1 is DFQATT and CDR2 SNEGSKA (reference sequence). This CDR3 is CSASWQGGSGYTF. In DNA form, the CDR3 reads TGTAGTGCTAGTTGGCAGGGGGGAAGCGGCTACACCTTC.

CDR3 sequence: CSAVGQGREKLFF. The DNA for the CDR3 is TGCAGCGCCGTTGGACAGGGTCGAGAAAAACTGTTTTTT. The chain carries TRBV29-1 and TRBJ1-4; 8 bases line up with TRBD1. Germline V gene sequence: CDR1 SQVTM, CDR2 ANQGSEA. The CDR3 totals 13 residues. The junction had 9 bases not matched to a gene; V was cut back by 7 bases and J by 8 bases.

This sequence joins TRBV7-6 and TRBJ2-1; 9 nucleotides line up with TRBD1. CDR3 length equals 15 residues. Germline CDR1 SGHVS, CDR2 FNYEAQ. Germline trimming cut 4 bases from V and 5 bases from J; bases unmatched to any gene: 6. Written as DNA, the CDR3 is TGTGCCAGCAGCTCCTGGACAGGGGAGGACAATGAGCAGTTCTTC. This encodes CASSSWTGEDNEQFF.

V and J are TRBV23-1 and TRBJ2-3; perhaps TRBD2 as D (5 bases). TRBV23-1 qualifies as an ORF whose function is uncertain. Trimming pared 0 bases from V and 2 bases from J, leaving 15 bases between. The CDR3 has 17 residues. The chain's CDR3 is CASSQSATEDPTDTQYF. For the CDR3, the DNA is TGCGCCAGCAGTCAATCTGCGACGGAGGATCCCACAGATACGCAGTATTTT.

The rearrangement links TRBV19 to TRBJ2-1; 10 bases align to TRBD2. Trimming removed 3 bases from V and 6 bases from J; junction bases left unmatched: 8. Germline-derived CDR1 and CDR2 are LNHDA and SQIVND (reference sequence). The CDR3 covers 16 residues. CDR3 region: CASSISSGSLGNEQFF. The CDR3 coding sequence is TGTGCCAGTAGTATTTCTAGCGGGAGTTTAGGCAATGAGCAGTTCTTC. Supplemented by reference TRBV19 and TRBJ2-1, the full variable domain reads DGGITQSPKYLFRKEGQNVTLSCEQNLNHDAMYWYRQDPGQGLRLIYYSQIVNDFQKGDIAEGYSVSREKKESFPLTVTSAQKNPTAFYLCASSISSGSLGNEQFFGPGTRLTVL.

This CDR3 reads CAISDRRGDYGYTF. The DNA of the CDR3 is TGTGCCATCAGCGATCGCCGGGGGGACTATGGCTACACCTTC. This rearrangement joins TRBV10-3 to TRBJ1-2; D perhaps matches TRBD1 (5 bases). V was clipped by 6 bases and J by 3 bases, with 14 bases between them. Per germline, CDR1 ENHRY and CDR2 SYGVKD. The length of the CDR3 is 14 residues.

CDR3: CASSPLEGMNTEAFF. The CDR3 DNA reads TGTGCCAGCTCACCACTGGAGGGGATGAACACTGAAGCTTTCTTT. The chain links TRBV18 to TRBJ1-1; D is possibly TRBD1 (5 bases). The CDR3 loop spans 15 amino acids. Trimming left V 1 base short and J 0 bases short, with 9 bases between. Germline values: CDR1 KGHSH, CDR2 LQKENI.

This chain connects TRBV6-5 to TRBJ1-2; D perhaps matches TRBD1 (6 bases). Looked up from germline, CDR1 is MNHEY and CDR2 is SVGAGI. This CDR3 spans 15 amino acids. The V end was cut by 5 bases, the J end by 10 bases, with 23 bases between. Here the CDR3 reads CASSPRRDRPENYTF. CDR3 nucleotides: TGTGCCAGCAGTCCTCGGAGAGACAGGCCGGAGAACTACACCTTC.

This clone has just a few counts. The chain links TRBV7-2 to TRBJ1-2; 7 nucleotides line up with TRBD1. This CDR3 contains 13 residues. V was clipped by 5 bases and J by 4 bases; unmatched bases: 4. Germline-derived CDR1 and CDR2 are SGHTA and FQGNSA. DNA for the CDR3: TGTGCCAGCAGCCCGACAGGGTCCTATGGCTACACCTTC. Residues: CASSPTGSYGYTF.

V usage is TRBV10-3 and J usage is TRBJ2-5, with TRBD2 as a possible D gene (6 bases). V gave up 3 bases and J gave up 5 bases, with 28 bases separating them. The CDR3 totals 19 residues. Germline loops: CDR1 ENHRY, CDR2 SYGVKD. The DNA of the CDR3 is TGTGCCATCAGTGAAAGGTTTGCGGGACTCCCTCCATTTGGGGAGACCCAGTACTTC. It codes for CAISERFAGLPPFGETQYF.

V and J are TRBV3-1 (or the pseudogene TRBV3-2) and TRBJ2-3; 11 bases map to TRBD2. V shed 3 bases and J 3 bases; nucleotides not matched to a gene: 5. The CDR3 length is 16 residues. Looked up from germline, CDR1 is LGHDT and CDR2 is YNNKEL (reference sequence). The CDR3 protein is CASSQLLAGATDTQYF. DNA of the CDR3: TGTGCCAGCAGCCAGTTACTAGCGGGAGCGACAGATACGCAGTATTTT.

The rearrangement links TRBV5-6 to TRBJ1-2; D uncertain. The CDR3 extends over 13 amino acids. Germline lookup yields CDR1 SGHDT and CDR2 YYEEEE. Trimming removed 0 bases at V and 2 bases at J, with 5 bases between. The CDR3 sequence is CASSLGTNYGYTF. DNA for the CDR3: TGTGCCAGCAGCTTGGGTACAAACTATGGCTACACCTTC.

V gene TRBV27 combines with J gene TRBJ1-2; 8 bases align to TRBD1. J was trimmed by 0 bases and V by 2 bases; bases with no gene match: 5. Germline V gives CDR1 MNHEY, CDR2 SMNVEV (reference sequence). The CDR3 contains 16 residues. The chain's CDR3 is CASSLHGTGANYGYTF. The CDR3 region has the DNA TGTGCCAGCAGTTTACATGGGACAGGCGCTAACTATGGCTACACCTTC.

This rearrangement joins TRBV30 to TRBJ1-2; 7 positions match TRBD1. Looked up from germline, CDR1 is GTSNPN and CDR2 is SVGIG (reference sequence). This CDR3 comprises 13 residues. V shed 0 bases, J shed 6 bases, and the junction held 4 bases outside the gene matches. The CDR3 loop reads CAWSVQGGHGYTF. The DNA of the CDR3 is TGTGCCTGGAGTGTCCAAGGGGGCCATGGCTACACCTTC.

The J gene is TRBJ1-1, the V gene TRBV9; possible D gene TRBD1, 5 bases. The CDR3 spans 14 residues. Trimming took off 0 bases at V and 4 bases at J, with 10 bases between the two ends. Germline V lookup: CDR1 SGDLS, CDR2 YYNGEE. Here the CDR3 DNA reads TGTGCCAGCAGCGTAGATCAGGGTTTCACTGAAGCTTTCTTT. It specifies CASSVDQGFTEAFF. Filled out from reference TRBV9 and TRBJ1-1, the complete variable domain reads DSGVTQTPKHLITATGQRVTLRCSPRSGDLSVYWYQQSLDQGLQFLIQYYNGEERAKGNILERFSAQQFPDLHSELNLSSLELGDSALYFCASSVDQGFTEAFFGQGTRLTVV.

The J gene is TRBJ2-1, the V gene TRBV15; TRBD1 is a possible D gene (6 bases). The CDR3 has 18 amino acids. Trimming removed 0 bases at V and 10 bases at J, with 25 bases between. CDR1 is LNHNV and CDR2 is YYDKDF in the germline V gene (reference sequence). The CDR3 loop is CATSRDSVSGHSRKEQFF. In DNA form, the CDR3 reads TGTGCCACCAGCAGAGATTCTGTTTCGGGACACTCTCGAAAAGAGCAGTTCTTC. Full variable domain (outside the CDR3, taken from reference TRBV15 and TRBJ2-1): DAMVIQNPRYQVTQFGKPVTLSCSQTLNHNVMYWYQQKSSQAPKLLFHYYDKDFNNEADTPDNFQSRRPNTSFCFLDIRSPGLGDTAMYLCATSRDSVSGHSRKEQFFGPGTRLTVL.

V and J are TRBV7-9 and TRBJ2-7, with D possibly matching TRBD2 (6 bases). The CDR3 has 12 amino acids. The germline V and J ends were trimmed by 4 bases and 3 bases, with 7 bases remaining between them. CDR1 is SEHNR and CDR2 is FQNEAQ in the germline V gene (reference sequence). CDR3 in amino acids: CASSYGGYEQYF. CDR3 DNA: TGTGCCAGCAGCTACGGGGGCTACGAGCAGTACTTC.

This clone was observed once. The chain links TRBV4-2 to TRBJ2-5; TRBD2 matches 7 bases. The CDR3 runs to 17 residues. Per germline, CDR1 LGHNA and CDR2 YNFKEQ. Trimming at V came to 0 bases and at J to 5 bases, leaving 12 bases not matched to a gene. CDR3 in DNA: TGTGCCAGCAGCCAAGATCTCTACGGTCTAGCGGATGAGACCCAGTACTTC. Amino acid sequence: CASSQDLYGLADETQYF.